The rows below give T cell receptor beta chains drawn from one sample of a study of blood T cell repertoires in COVID-19. TCRdb keeps only in-frame clones here, not all; method: immunoSEQ multiplex PCR. Among approximately 210,000 clones listed, 75% to 90% were seen once. The specimen was peripheral blood. The receptors stem from a middle-aged man with acute or convalescent COVID-19. Both conserved end residues are part of each CDR3. A D gene is named only where the DNA matches it firmly. A clone size is listed for some rows: how often the clone was seen (once, few, many), or a class if it is expanded.

clone size: once
J gene: TRBJ2-7
V gene: TRBV2
D gene: TRBD1
CDR3 protein: CASSDWTGRDYEQYF
CDR3 DNA: TGTGCCAGCAGTGATTGGACAGGCCGCGACTACGAGCAGTACTTC

clone size: NA
J gene: TRBJ2-1
V gene: TRBV10-3
D gene: TRBD2
CDR3 protein: CAISESAGARTSGSNEQFF
CDR3 DNA: TGTGCCATCAGTGAGTCTGCAGGTGCTAGGACTAGCGGGTCCAATGAGCAGTTCTTC

clone size: NA
J gene: TRBJ1-1
V gene: TRBV5-1
D gene: TRBD1
CDR3 protein: CASGDRGLNTEAFF
CDR3 DNA: TGCGCCAGCGGGGACAGGGGACTGAACACTGAAGCTTTCTTT

clone size: NA
J gene: TRBJ2-5
V gene: TRBV5-8
D gene: TRBD1
CDR3 protein: CASSLARQGFQETQYF
CDR3 DNA: TGTGCCAGCAGCTTGGCGAGACAGGGATTCCAAGAGACCCAGTACTTC

clone size: NA
J gene: TRBJ1-3
V gene: TRBV27
D gene: NA
CDR3 protein: CASRQDLSSGNTIYF
CDR3 DNA: TGTGCCAGCAGACAGGACCTGAGCTCTGGAAACACCATATATTTT

clone size: NA
J gene: TRBJ2-1
V gene: TRBV28
D gene: NA
CDR3 protein: CASSPDAGGGSEQFF
CDR3 DNA: TGTGCCAGCAGCCCTGATGCAGGGGGCGGGAGTGAGCAGTTCTTC

clone size: NA
J gene: TRBJ2-1
V gene: TRBV14
D gene: NA
CDR3 protein: CASSQSRLLYNEQFF
CDR3 DNA: TGTGCCAGCAGCCAAAGCAGACTGCTCTACAATGAGCAGTTCTTC

clone size: NA
J gene: TRBJ2-1
V gene: TRBV6-5
D gene: NA
CDR3 protein: CASLLANEQFF
CDR3 DNA: TGTGCCAGCCTATTAGCCAATGAGCAGTTCTTC

clone size: NA
J gene: TRBJ1-2
V gene: TRBV3-1/TRBV3-2
D gene: NA
CDR3 protein: CASYSTGYGYTF
CDR3 DNA: TGTGCCAGCTATTCAACGGGGTATGGCTACACCTTC

clone size: NA
J gene: TRBJ2-5
V gene: TRBV6-5
D gene: TRBD1
CDR3 protein: CASNTGTGGTAQYF
CDR3 DNA: TGTGCCAGCAATACCGGGACAGGTGGAACGGCCCAGTACTTC

clone size: NA
J gene: TRBJ2-3
V gene: TRBV29-1
D gene: TRBD2
CDR3 protein: CSVQSTSGSTDTQYF
CDR3 DNA: TGCAGCGTTCAGTCGACTAGCGGCTCGACAGATACGCAGTATTTT

clone size: NA
J gene: TRBJ1-2
V gene: TRBV27
D gene: NA
CDR3 protein: CASSLGRHGGYTF
CDR3 DNA: TGTGCCAGCAGTTTGGGCAGGCATGGGGGCTACACCTTC

clone size: NA
J gene: TRBJ2-7
V gene: TRBV7-9
D gene: TRBD1
CDR3 protein: CASSLTGPHEQYF
CDR3 DNA: TGTGCCAGCAGCTTGACAGGGCCCCACGAGCAGTACTTC

clone size: NA
J gene: TRBJ1-2
V gene: TRBV6-6
D gene: NA
CDR3 protein: CASSVEGGASGYTF
CDR3 DNA: TGTGCCAGCAGCGTTGAGGGGGGGGCAAGTGGCTACACCTTC

clone size: NA
J gene: TRBJ1-5
V gene: TRBV10-2
D gene: TRBD1
CDR3 protein: CATHPGQGGNQPQHF
CDR3 DNA: TGCGCCACCCACCCGGGACAGGGGGGCAATCAGCCCCAGCATTTT

clone size: NA
J gene: TRBJ2-6
V gene: TRBV9
D gene: TRBD2
CDR3 protein: CASSAGLAGANVLTF
CDR3 DNA: TGTGCCAGCAGCGCAGGACTAGCTGGGGCCAACGTCCTGACTTTC

clone size: many
J gene: TRBJ2-1
V gene: TRBV20-1
D gene: NA
CDR3 protein: CSARLGGQFF
CDR3 DNA: TGCAGTGCCCGACTAGGCGGGCAGTTCTTC

clone size: NA
J gene: TRBJ2-5
V gene: TRBV7-3
D gene: NA
CDR3 protein: CASSPTQAPETQYF
CDR3 DNA: TGTGCCAGCAGCCCGACCCAGGCACCAGAGACCCAGTACTTC

clone size: NA
J gene: TRBJ1-2
V gene: TRBV4-3
D gene: NA
CDR3 protein: CASSQDRLNYGYTF
CDR3 DNA: TGCGCCAGCAGCCAAGACAGACTTAACTATGGCTACACCTTC

clone size: NA
J gene: TRBJ1-1
V gene: TRBV19
D gene: NA
CDR3 protein: CASTKNAGMGTEAFF
CDR3 DNA: TGTGCCAGTACCAAAAACGCAGGGATGGGCACTGAAGCTTTCTTT

clone size: NA
J gene: TRBJ2-7
V gene: TRBV10-3
D gene: TRBD2
CDR3 protein: CAISDSSSSGRFSYEQYF
CDR3 DNA: TGTGCCATCAGTGACTCTAGTTCTAGCGGGAGGTTCTCCTACGAGCAGTACTTC

clone size: NA
J gene: TRBJ1-2
V gene: TRBV14
D gene: NA
CDR3 protein: CASSQAGFGYTF
CDR3 DNA: TGTGCCAGCAGCCAAGCAGGGTTCGGCTACACCTTC

clone size: NA
J gene: TRBJ2-2
V gene: TRBV11-3
D gene: NA
CDR3 protein: CASSENLNTGELFF
CDR3 DNA: TGTGCCAGCAGCGAGAATTTAAACACCGGGGAGCTGTTTTTT

clone size: NA
J gene: TRBJ2-1
V gene: TRBV6-2/TRBV6-3
D gene: TRBD2
CDR3 protein: CASSYVAGGLNEQFF
CDR3 DNA: TGTGCCAGCAGTTACGTAGCGGGAGGACTAAATGAGCAGTTCTTC

clone size: NA
J gene: TRBJ1-2
V gene: TRBV10-1
D gene: NA
CDR3 protein: CASHESRDTYGYTF
CDR3 DNA: TGCGCCTCCCACGAGTCCCGGGACACGTATGGCTACACCTTC

clone size: NA
J gene: TRBJ2-7
V gene: TRBV24-1
D gene: NA
CDR3 protein: CANPQRLSYEQYF
CDR3 DNA: TGTGCCAACCCCCAGAGGCTGAGCTACGAGCAGTACTTC

clone size: NA
J gene: TRBJ2-3
V gene: TRBV18
D gene: NA
CDR3 protein: CASSPGLNTDTQYF
CDR3 DNA: TGTGCCAGCTCACCGGGACTTAACACAGATACGCAGTATTTT

clone size: NA
J gene: TRBJ1-3
V gene: TRBV4-3
D gene: NA
CDR3 protein: CASSQDPDFSAGNTIYF
CDR3 DNA: TGCGCCAGCAGCCAAGATCCAGATTTTTCAGCTGGAAACACCATATATTTT

clone size: NA
J gene: TRBJ2-7
V gene: TRBV10-1
D gene: TRBD1
CDR3 protein: CASSPGQFYEQYF
CDR3 DNA: TGCGCCAGCAGCCCGGGACAGTTTTACGAGCAGTACTTC

clone size: NA
J gene: TRBJ1-1
V gene: TRBV7-8
D gene: NA
CDR3 protein: CASSLYQGSNTEAFF
CDR3 DNA: TGTGCCAGCAGCTTATACCAGGGCTCGAACACTGAAGCTTTCTTT

clone size: once
J gene: TRBJ2-2
V gene: TRBV5-1
D gene: NA
CDR3 protein: CASSFAGSVHETGELFF
CDR3 DNA: TGCGCCAGCAGCTTTGCGGGGTCGGTACATGAGACCGGGGAGCTGTTTTTT

clone size: NA
J gene: TRBJ1-5
V gene: TRBV27
D gene: NA
CDR3 protein: CASSPYHGNGNQPQHF
CDR3 DNA: TGTGCCAGCAGCCCATATCACGGGAATGGCAATCAGCCCCAGCATTTT

clone size: NA
J gene: TRBJ1-2
V gene: TRBV25-1
D gene: NA
CDR3 protein: CASSEGQGVYGYTF
CDR3 DNA: TGTGCCAGCAGTGAAGGGCAGGGCGTCTATGGCTACACCTTC

clone size: NA
J gene: TRBJ1-5
V gene: TRBV6-2/TRBV6-3
D gene: NA
CDR3 protein: CASSPGLGNQPQHF
CDR3 DNA: TGTGCCAGCAGTCCAGGGCTTGGCAATCAGCCCCAGCATTTT

clone size: NA
J gene: TRBJ1-1
V gene: TRBV13
D gene: TRBD1
CDR3 protein: CASSLGGTGVTEAFF
CDR3 DNA: TGTGCCAGCAGCTTAGGCGGAACAGGGGTCACTGAAGCTTTCTTT

clone size: NA
J gene: TRBJ1-5
V gene: TRBV21-1
D gene: NA
CDR3 protein: CASSKEAREVGFGQPQHF
CDR3 DNA: TGTGCCAGCAGCAAAGAGGCCAGGGAGGTAGGTTTCGGACAGCCCCAGCATTTT

clone size: NA
J gene: TRBJ2-3
V gene: TRBV7-7
D gene: TRBD1
CDR3 protein: CASSVGTGADTQYF
CDR3 DNA: TGTGCCAGCAGCGTCGGGACAGGGGCAGATACGCAGTATTTT

clone size: once
J gene: TRBJ2-7
V gene: TRBV28
D gene: TRBD2
CDR3 protein: CASSTTAGVAYEQYF
CDR3 DNA: TGTGCCAGCAGCACTACAGCGGGAGTCGCCTACGAGCAGTACTTC

clone size: NA
J gene: TRBJ2-3
V gene: TRBV6-6
D gene: NA
CDR3 protein: CASSLGGAGSTDTQYF
CDR3 DNA: TGTGCCAGCAGTTTGGGGGGGGCGGGGAGCACAGATACGCAGTATTTT

clone size: once
J gene: TRBJ1-2
V gene: TRBV29-1
D gene: NA
CDR3 protein: CSVESSGGGYTF
CDR3 DNA: TGCAGCGTTGAAAGTTCCGGTGGTGGCTACACCTTC

clone size: NA
J gene: TRBJ2-7
V gene: TRBV28
D gene: TRBD2
CDR3 protein: CASSSSGSSYEQYF
CDR3 DNA: TGTGCCAGCAGCTCTAGCGGGAGCTCCTACGAGCAGTACTTC

clone size: NA
J gene: TRBJ2-1
V gene: TRBV5-1
D gene: TRBD1
CDR3 protein: CASSFVGTGVNEQFF
CDR3 DNA: TGCGCCAGCAGCTTCGTAGGGACAGGGGTCAATGAGCAGTTCTTC

clone size: NA
J gene: TRBJ2-7
V gene: TRBV28
D gene: NA
CDR3 protein: CASSLPGIGQLSYEQYF
CDR3 DNA: TGTGCCAGCAGTTTACCCGGCATCGGACAGCTCTCCTACGAGCAGTACTTC

clone size: NA
J gene: TRBJ2-5
V gene: TRBV5-1
D gene: NA
CDR3 protein: CASSRDGETQYF
CDR3 DNA: TGCGCCAGCAGCCGTGACGGGGAGACCCAGTACTTC

clone size: NA
J gene: TRBJ2-7
V gene: TRBV6-5
D gene: TRBD1
CDR3 protein: CASSRGTGALEQYF
CDR3 DNA: TGTGCCAGCAGTCGGGGGACAGGGGCTCTCGAGCAGTACTTC

clone size: NA
J gene: TRBJ2-2
V gene: TRBV15
D gene: NA
CDR3 protein: CATSPRTDPNTGELFF
CDR3 DNA: TGTGCCACCAGCCCCCGGACTGACCCAAACACCGGGGAGCTGTTTTTT

clone size: once
J gene: TRBJ2-3
V gene: TRBV19
D gene: TRBD1
CDR3 protein: CASRDRGFSDTQYF
CDR3 DNA: TGTGCCAGTAGGGACAGGGGGTTTTCGGATACGCAGTATTTT

clone size: NA
J gene: TRBJ2-1
V gene: TRBV2
D gene: TRBD2
CDR3 protein: CASSEVGTSGGLDEQFF
CDR3 DNA: TGTGCCAGCAGTGAAGTGGGGACTAGCGGGGGGTTGGATGAGCAGTTCTTC

clone size: NA
J gene: TRBJ1-1
V gene: TRBV6-5
D gene: NA
CDR3 protein: CASRAGVNTEAFF
CDR3 DNA: TGTGCCAGCAGGGCAGGGGTGAACACTGAAGCTTTCTTT

clone size: NA
J gene: TRBJ2-7
V gene: TRBV27
D gene: NA
CDR3 protein: CASSMKPGTTYEQYF
CDR3 DNA: TGTGCCAGCAGTATGAAACCCGGGACAACCTACGAGCAGTACTTC

clone size: NA
J gene: TRBJ2-3
V gene: TRBV19
D gene: NA
CDR3 protein: CASSISLFTDTQYF
CDR3 DNA: TGTGCCAGTAGTATTTCTCTTTTCACAGATACGCAGTATTTT